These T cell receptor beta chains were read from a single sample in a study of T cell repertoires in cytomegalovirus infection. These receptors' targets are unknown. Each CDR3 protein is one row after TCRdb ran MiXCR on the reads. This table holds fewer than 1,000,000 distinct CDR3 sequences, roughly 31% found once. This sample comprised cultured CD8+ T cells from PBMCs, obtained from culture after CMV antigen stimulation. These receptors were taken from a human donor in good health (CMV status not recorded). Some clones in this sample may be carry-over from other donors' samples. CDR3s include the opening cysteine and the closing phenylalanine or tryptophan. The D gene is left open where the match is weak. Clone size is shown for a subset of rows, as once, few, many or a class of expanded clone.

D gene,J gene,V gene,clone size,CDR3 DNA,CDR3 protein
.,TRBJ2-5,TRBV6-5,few,TGTGCCAGCAGTTACTCCCGGGCGGGGGCCCGGGGAGAGACCCAGTACTTC,CASSYSRAGARGETQYF
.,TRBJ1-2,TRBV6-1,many,TGTGCCAGCACCCCAGGAGGGCAGGGGAACTATGGCTACACCTTC,CASTPGGQGNYGYTF
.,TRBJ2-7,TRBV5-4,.,TGTGCCAGCAGCCAGGACGGTACCTCCTACGAGCAGTACTTC,CASSQDGTSYEQYF
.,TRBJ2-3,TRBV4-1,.,TGCGCCAGCAGCCAAGACGGAATTAATGCAGGGCTGAGCACAGATACGCAGTATTTT,CASSQDGINAGLSTDTQYF
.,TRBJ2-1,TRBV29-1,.,TGCAGCGTTGAGGCTAGCAATTACTATGAGCAGTTCTTC,CSVEASNYYEQFF
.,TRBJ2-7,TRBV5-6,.,TGTGCCAGCAGGTCCGGGACACGGAATTTCTACGAGCAGTACTTC,CASRSGTRNFYEQYF
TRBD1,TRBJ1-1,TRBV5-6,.,TGTGCCAGCAGCGCAAGACAGGGGCTACCGAACACTGAAGCTTTCTTT,CASSARQGLPNTEAFF
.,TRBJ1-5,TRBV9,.,TGTGCCAGCAGCGTAGGGCTTGGGGGAATAAATCAGCCCCAGCATTTT,CASSVGLGGINQPQHF
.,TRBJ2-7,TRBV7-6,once,TGTGCCAGCAGCTTTCCTGGGGCCCCCTACGAGCAGTACTTC,CASSFPGAPYEQYF
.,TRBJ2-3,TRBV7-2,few,TGTGCCAGCAGCGCCCTGGGGGGCTCCAGCACAGATACGCAGTATTTT,CASSALGGSSTDTQYF
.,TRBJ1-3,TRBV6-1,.,TGTGCCAGCAGTGGATGGACACCAGGAAACACCATATATTTT,CASSGWTPGNTIYF
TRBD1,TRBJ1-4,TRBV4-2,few,TGTGCCAGCAGCCAACTCCCCTGGACAGGGCACAATGAAAAACTGTTTTTT,CASSQLPWTGHNEKLFF
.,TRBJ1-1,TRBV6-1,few,TGTGCCAGCCCCAGGAGGGGGAACACTGAAGCTTTCTTT,CASPRRGNTEAFF
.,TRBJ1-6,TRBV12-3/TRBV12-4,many,TGTGCCAGCAGCGCTACAGCGGGTAATTCACCCCTCCACTTT,CASSATAGNSPLHF
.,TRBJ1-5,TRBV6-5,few,TGTGCCAGCAGTTTCGGCCCTATGGTCAATCAGCCCCAGCATTTT,CASSFGPMVNQPQHF
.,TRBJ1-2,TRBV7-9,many,TGTGCCAGCAGCCTCCGGGACAAACTCTATGGCTACACCTTC,CASSLRDKLYGYTF
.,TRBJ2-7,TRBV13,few,TGTGCCAGCAGCTTAGTAGACAAGCAGTACTTC,CASSLVDKQYF
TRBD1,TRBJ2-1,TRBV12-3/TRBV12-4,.,TGTGCCAGCACCGAGAAGGGGGCCCCCTACAATGAGCAGTTCTTC,CASTEKGAPYNEQFF
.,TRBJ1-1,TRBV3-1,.,TGTGCCAGCAGCCAAGGCCCCTGGAGGGGCACTGAAGCTTTCTTT,CASSQGPWRGTEAFF
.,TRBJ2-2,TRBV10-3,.,TGTGCCATCAGTGGGAAGGTGACAGCGAACACCGGGGAGCTGTTTTTT,CAISGKVTANTGELFF
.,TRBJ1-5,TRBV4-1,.,TGCGCCAGCAGCCCTTGGGGGGATAGCAATCAGCCCCAGCATTTT,CASSPWGDSNQPQHF
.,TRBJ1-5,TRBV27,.,TGTGCCAGCAGTTTTGGGGCCGTCGGGGGCAATCAGCCCCAGCATTTT,CASSFGAVGGNQPQHF
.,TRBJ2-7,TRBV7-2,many,TGTGCCAGCAGCCGTAGCTCCTACGAGCAGTACTTC,CASSRSSYEQYF
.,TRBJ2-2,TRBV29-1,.,TGCAGCGTTGGTTCGGGACTCCTCACCGGGGAGCTGTTTTTT,CSVGSGLLTGELFF
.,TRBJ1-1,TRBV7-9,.,TGTGCGGGACGGACGAACACTGAAGCTTTCTTT,CAGRTNTEAFF
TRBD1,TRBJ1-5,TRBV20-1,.,TGCAGTGCCCAGACAGGGGGCATCAATCAGCCCCAGCATTTT,CSAQTGGINQPQHF
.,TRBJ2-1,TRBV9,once,TGTGCCAGCAGCGTTCTAGAGGGAGAGGGGACATTC,CASSVLEGEGTF
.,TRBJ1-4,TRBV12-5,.,TGTGCTAGTGGTTGGACAGTTCTGACTTCAACTAATGAAAAACTGTTTTTT,CASGWTVLTSTNEKLFF
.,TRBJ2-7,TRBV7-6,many,TGTGCCAGCAGCGCGACAGACTACGAGCAGTACTTC,CASSATDYEQYF
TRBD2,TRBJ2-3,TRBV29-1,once,TGCAGCGTTCTAGCGGGGTTGGGAGATACGCAGTATTTT,CSVLAGLGDTQYF
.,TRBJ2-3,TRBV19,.,TGTGCCAGTAGTTGGGGCAGGCGCCCAGATACGCAGTATTTT,CASSWGRRPDTQYF
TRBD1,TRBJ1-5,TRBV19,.,TGTGCCAGTAGTACTACCGGGACAGGGTTGCAGCCCCAGCATTTT,CASSTTGTGLQPQHF
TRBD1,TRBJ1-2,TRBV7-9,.,TGTGCCAGCAGGGGGGACAGCGCCTATGGCTACACCTTC,CASRGDSAYGYTF
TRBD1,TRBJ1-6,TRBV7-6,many,TGTGCCAGCACCCTGAACCAACAGGGGGCGAATTCACCCCTCCACTTT,CASTLNQQGANSPLHF
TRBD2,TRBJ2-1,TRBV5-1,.,TGCGCCAGCAGCAAACTAGCGGGGGGGCCAGTTGAGCAGTTCTTC,CASSKLAGGPVEQFF
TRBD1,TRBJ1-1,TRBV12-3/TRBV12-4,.,TGTGCCAGCAGTTTAGAGTGGGACAGGTTATCGAACACTGAAGCTTTCTTT,CASSLEWDRLSNTEAFF
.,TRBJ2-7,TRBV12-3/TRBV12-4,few,TGTGCCAGCAGGGGGGCGACAGGCAGCTCCTACGAGCAGTACTTC,CASRGATGSSYEQYF
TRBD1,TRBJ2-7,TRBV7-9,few,TGTGCCAGCAGCTCCCGGAAGGGGGCTTACGAGCAGTACTTC,CASSSRKGAYEQYF
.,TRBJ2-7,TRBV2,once,TGTGCCAGCAGTGAAGCGGGGCAATCCGCGGCTTCATACGAGCAGTACTTC,CASSEAGQSAASYEQYF
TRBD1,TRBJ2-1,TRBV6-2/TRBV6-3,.,TGTGCCAGCAGTTTTCTCCGGACAGGGAATTTTCCCTACAATGAGCAGTTCTTC,CASSFLRTGNFPYNEQFF